The subject of this entry is one T cell receptor beta chain. Antigen specificity is unknown. Trimming took off 2 bases at V and 5 bases at J, with 12 bases between the two ends. CDR1 is LGHNA and CDR2 is YSLEER in the germline V gene. The CDR3 spans 14 residues. This sample stems from a study of beta chain features in type 1 diabetes. Overall study findings and caveats: The naive, central memory and Treg TCRB repertoires showed an apparent similarity that was greater among patients than among healthy donors. Fewer junction insertions and more nucleotide deletions appeared in type 1 diabetes patients. Across all four CD4+ subsets, people with type 1 diabetes showed modestly shorter TCRB CDR3s.

Every bit of the isolated RNA underwent reverse transcription, so sequencing read expressed TCRB transcripts. Produced via immunoSEQ multiplex PCR; TCRdb's table is partial and in-frame only. The sample shows approximately 250,000 clones, about a tenth of them seen only once. Sorted CD4+ subsets: naive, central memory, regulatory, stem cell-like memory (CD45RO/CCR7/CD25/CD127/CD95/CD27 panel). This chain links TRBV4-3 with TRBJ1-2, with D perhaps matching TRBD1 (5 bases). Material: naive CD4+ T cells from blood. This sequence was found in a man younger than 45 with type 1 diabetes. CDR3 sequence: CASSQQGSRYGYTF. The CDR3 DNA sequence: TGCGCCAGCAGCCAACAGGGAAGCCGGTATGGCTACACCTTC.